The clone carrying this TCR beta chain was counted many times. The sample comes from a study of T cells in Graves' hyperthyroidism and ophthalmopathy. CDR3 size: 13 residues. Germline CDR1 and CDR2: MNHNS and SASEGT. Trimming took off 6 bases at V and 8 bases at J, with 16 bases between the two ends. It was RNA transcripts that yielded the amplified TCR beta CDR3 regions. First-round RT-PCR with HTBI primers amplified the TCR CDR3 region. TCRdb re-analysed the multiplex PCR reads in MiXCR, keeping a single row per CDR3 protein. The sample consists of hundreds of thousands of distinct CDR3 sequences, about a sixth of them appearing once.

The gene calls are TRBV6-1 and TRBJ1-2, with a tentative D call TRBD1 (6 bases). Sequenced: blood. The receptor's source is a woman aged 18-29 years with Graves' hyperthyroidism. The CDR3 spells CASRMGTQGGYTF. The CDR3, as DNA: TGTGCCAGCAGGATGGGGACCCAGGGGGGCTACACCTTC.